Shown below are 13 T cell receptor beta chains from a single sample sequenced in a study of OX40 agonist ivuxolimab in advanced cancers. Here immunoSEQ multiplex PCR was the method, and the copy in TCRdb shows in-frame clones only, minus some. Here the sample spans 65,000 to 95,000 clones, about 83% being singletons. The sequencing used CD4+ or CD8+ T cells sorted from blood, collected in a trial of the OX40 agonist ivuxolimab. These receptors all stem from an adult with an advanced solid tumor such as melanoma, head and neck, liver or kidney cancer.

The chain has TRBV28 and TRBJ1-2; no clear D. The V end lost 2 bases, the J end lost 9 bases, and 13 bases lay between the germline ends. The germline V gene has CDR1 MDHEN and CDR2 SYDVKM. The CDR3 has 13 amino acids. The CDR3, as DNA: TGTGCCAGCAGTTTACCTCAGACACGGAGCTACACCTTC. Translated: CASSLPQTRSYTF.

The CDR3 is CASSPVRATGELFF. CDR3 bases: TGTGCCAGCTCACCAGTCAGGGCCACCGGGGAGCTGTTTTTT. The chain carries TRBV18 and TRBJ2-2; D possibly corresponds to TRBD1 (5 bases). The CDR3 sequence is 14 residues long. The germline V gene encodes CDR1 KGHSH and CDR2 LQKENI. Deletions cut 2 bases from V and 4 bases from J, with 8 bases between.

The rearrangement links TRBV11-3 to TRBJ1-4; no firm D call. V lost 1 base and J lost 3, with 6 bases in between. This CDR3 has 14 amino acids. Germline CDR1 SGHNT, CDR2 YENEEA. DNA of the CDR3: TGTGCCAGCAGCTTAGGGGGAGCTAATGAAAAACTGTTTTTT. Translated, it gives CASSLGGANEKLFF. The full variable domain, in which reference TRBV11-3 and TRBJ1-4 provide the parts outside the CDR3, is EAGVVQSPRYKIIEKKQPVAFWCNPISGHNTLYWYLQNLGQGPELLIRYENEEAVDDSQLPKDRFSAERLKGVDSTLKIQPAELGDSAVYLCASSLGGANEKLFFGSGTQLSVL.

The chain employs TRBV28 and TRBJ1-2; TRBD1 agrees at 10 bases. The CDR3 is 13 amino acids. Germline CDR1 MDHEN, CDR2 SYDVKM. Trimming cost V 6 bases and J 8 bases; bases outside gene matches: 6. CDR3 sequence reads: CASSLGTGEGYTF. The CDR3 DNA sequence: TGTGCCAGCAGCCTCGGGACAGGGGAGGGCTACACCTTC.

Here the CDR3 DNA reads TGTGCCAGCAGCCCCCTGGGGACCGGGGAGCTGTTTTTT. Its protein is CASSPLGTGELFF. The chain links TRBV7-8 to TRBJ2-2; D gene uncertain. Germline V gene lookup returns CDR1 SGHVS and CDR2 FQNEAQ. Trimming removed 5 bases from V and 5 bases from J, with 9 bases in between. The CDR3 contains 13 residues. Complete variable domain (other parts from reference TRBV7-8 and TRBJ2-2): GAGVSQSPRYKVAKRGQDVALRCDPISGHVSLFWYQQALGQGPEFLTYFQNEAQLDKSGLPSDRFFAERPEGSVSTLKIQRTQQEDSAVYLCASSPLGTGELFFGEGSRLTVL.

The chain couples TRBV11-2 to TRBJ2-2; no clear D gene. Trimming removed 8 bases at V and 1 base at J, with 14 bases between. Germline V gene sequence: CDR1 SGHAT, CDR2 FQNNGV. The CDR3 has 15 amino acids. The CDR3 spells CASSSNPLNTGELFF. The CDR3 nucleotides read TGTGCCAGCTCGAGTAATCCACTGAACACCGGGGAGCTGTTTTTT.

The rearrangement uses TRBV25-1 and TRBJ1-4; D uncertain. Per germline, CDR1 MGHDK and CDR2 SYGVNS. The CDR3 has 14 amino acids. V shed 8 bases and J shed 0 bases, with 10 bases lying between them. The CDR3 DNA is TGTGCCAGCGAAGACACCGCAACTAATGAAAAACTGTTTTTT. Protein product: CASEDTATNEKLFF.

This clone has a handful of counts. V is TRBV28 and J is TRBJ1-1, with unresolved D. CDR3 length: 15 residues. V was shortened by 6 bases and J by 4 bases, with 18 bases between the two germline ends. The germline V gene has CDR1 MDHEN and CDR2 SYDVKM. The CDR3 DNA is TGTGCCAGCAGCCCTTCGGGAAGGGTGGGCACTGAAGCTTTCTTT. It encodes CASSPSGRVGTEAFF.

This rearrangement joins TRBV5-1 to TRBJ1-1, with 7 bases identical to TRBD1. CDR3 length: 14 residues. V trimming: 2 bases; J trimming: 6 bases; junction bases outside the gene matches: 7. Germline CDR1 reads SGHRS; CDR2 reads YFSETQ. CDR3: CASSFRDSASEAFF. In DNA form, the CDR3 reads TGCGCCAGCAGCTTCCGGGACAGCGCTTCTGAAGCTTTCTTT.

The chain links TRBV5-6 to TRBJ2-3; TRBD1 is a possible D gene (5 bases). The germline CDR1 and CDR2 sequences are SGHDT and YYEEEE. V lost 1 base, J lost 4 bases, and 7 bases lay in between. This CDR3 has 13 residues. CDR3 nucleotide sequence: TGTGCCAGCAGCTTGCCACAGGCAGATACGCAGTATTTT. It is translated as CASSLPQADTQYF.

This clone has a single count. The chain carries TRBV19 and TRBJ2-5; 7 bases are a match to TRBD2. The V gene end was trimmed by 5 bases and the J gene end by 5 bases; junction bases not matched to a gene: 11. The CDR3 is made up of 15 amino acids. Germline V gives CDR1 LNHDA, CDR2 SQIVND (reference sequence). CDR3 DNA: TGTGCCAGTAGTGGGGGAGGGACTACTCAGGAGACCCAGTACTTC. This translates into CASSGGGTTQETQYF.

This rearrangement joins TRBV19 to TRBJ2-5; 8 bases are shared with TRBD2. J was trimmed by 2 bases and V by 6 bases; bases with no gene match: 8. Germline V gene data show CDR1 as LNHDA and CDR2 as SQIVND (reference sequence). The CDR3 sequence is 15 residues long. The CDR3 region has the DNA TGTGCCAGTAGGTTGGGAGCGGGAGCTCAAGAGACCCAGTACTTC. This codes for CASRLGAGAQETQYF.

The chain is built from TRBV5-1 and TRBJ2-6, with D maybe TRBD2 (5 bases). V was clipped by 7 bases and J by 0 bases, with 20 bases between them. CDR3 size: 18 residues. Germline CDR1 reads SGHRS; CDR2 reads YFSETQ. The CDR3 sequence is CASGLTSTFSSGANVLTF. In nucleotides, the CDR3 is TGCGCCAGCGGACTGACAAGTACCTTCAGCTCTGGGGCCAACGTCCTGACTTTC.